This TCR beta chain originates from a study of blood T cell repertoires in COVID-19. As for the study in general: The samples span acute and convalescent COVID-19 from the United States, Italy and Spain.

This CDR3 has 16 residues. V lost 3 bases and J lost 2; bases outside the gene matches: 10. The germline gives CDR1 ENHRY, CDR2 SYGVKD. In the original workflow: Counts of nucleated cells, estimated from reference gene primer amplification, were obtained. Libraries were prepared by immunoSEQ multiplex PCR; TCRdb keeps only in-frame clonotypes and omits some of them. That table is the source of V, J and clone size, and D and trimming were worked out from the DNA. The profile shows roughly 300,000 clones, approximately 86% of them singletons. The sample taken for sequencing was peripheral blood. V and J are TRBV10-3 and TRBJ2-7; 7 positions agree with TRBD2. The clonotype was recovered from a man aged 18-30 years with active or convalescent COVID-19. The CDR3 loop reads CAISDWASGYPYEQYF. The CDR3 DNA reads TGTGCCATCAGTGATTGGGCTAGCGGTTATCCCTACGAGCAGTACTTC.